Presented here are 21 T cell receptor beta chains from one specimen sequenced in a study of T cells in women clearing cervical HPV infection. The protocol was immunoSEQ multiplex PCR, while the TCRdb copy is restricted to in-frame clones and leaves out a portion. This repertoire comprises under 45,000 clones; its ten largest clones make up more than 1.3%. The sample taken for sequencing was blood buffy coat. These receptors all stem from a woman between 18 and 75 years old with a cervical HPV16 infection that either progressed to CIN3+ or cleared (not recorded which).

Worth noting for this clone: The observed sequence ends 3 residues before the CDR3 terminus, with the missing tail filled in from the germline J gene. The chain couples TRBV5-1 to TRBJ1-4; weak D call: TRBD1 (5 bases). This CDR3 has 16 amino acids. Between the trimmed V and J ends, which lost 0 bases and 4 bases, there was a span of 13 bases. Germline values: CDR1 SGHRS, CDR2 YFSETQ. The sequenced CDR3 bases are TGCGCCAGCAGCTTGGAACTGGGGCCAGGTAATGAAAAA. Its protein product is CASSLELGPGNEK. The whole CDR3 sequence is CASSLELGPGNEKLFF. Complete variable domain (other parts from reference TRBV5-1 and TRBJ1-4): KAGVTQTPRYLIKTRGQQVTLSCSPISGHRSVSWYQQTPGQGLQFLFEYFSETQRNKGNFPGRFSGRQFSNSRSEMNVSTLELGDSALYLCASSLELGPGNEKLFFGSGTQLSVL.

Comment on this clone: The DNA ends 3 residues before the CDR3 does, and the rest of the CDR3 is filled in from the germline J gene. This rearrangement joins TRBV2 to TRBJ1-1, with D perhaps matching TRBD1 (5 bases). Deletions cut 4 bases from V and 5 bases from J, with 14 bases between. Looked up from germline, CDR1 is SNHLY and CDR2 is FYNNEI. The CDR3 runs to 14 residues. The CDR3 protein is CASSVRGEGTEAFF. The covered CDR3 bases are TGTGCCAGCAGTGTCCGGGGGGAGGGGACTGAA. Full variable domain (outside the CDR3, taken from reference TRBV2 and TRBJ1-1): EPEVTQTPSHQVTQMGQEVILRCVPISNHLYFYWYRQILGQKVEFLVSFYNNEISEKSEIFDDQFSVERPDGSNFTLKIRSTKLEDSAMYFCASSVRGEGTEAFFGQGTRLTVV.

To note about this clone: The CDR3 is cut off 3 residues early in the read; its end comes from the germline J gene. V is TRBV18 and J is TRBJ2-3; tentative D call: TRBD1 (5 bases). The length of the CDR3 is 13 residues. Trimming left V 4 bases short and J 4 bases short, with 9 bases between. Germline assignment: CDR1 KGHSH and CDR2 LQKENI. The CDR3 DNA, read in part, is TGTGCCAGCTCACACAGGTCCCCAGATACG. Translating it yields CASSHRSPDT. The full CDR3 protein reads CASSHRSPDTQYF.

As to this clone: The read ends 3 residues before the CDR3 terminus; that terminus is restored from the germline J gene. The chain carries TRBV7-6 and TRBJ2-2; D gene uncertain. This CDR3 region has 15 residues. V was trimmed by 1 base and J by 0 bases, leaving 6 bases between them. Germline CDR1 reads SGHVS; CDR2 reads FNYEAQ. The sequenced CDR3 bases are TGTGCCAGCAGCTTAGGCCGGGCGAACACCGGGGAG. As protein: CASSLGRANTGE. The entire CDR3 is CASSLGRANTGELFF.

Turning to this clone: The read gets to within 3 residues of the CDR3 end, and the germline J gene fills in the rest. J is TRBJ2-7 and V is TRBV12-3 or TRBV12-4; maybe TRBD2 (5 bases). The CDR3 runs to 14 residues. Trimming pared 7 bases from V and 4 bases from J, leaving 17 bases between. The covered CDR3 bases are TGTGCCAGCACCCCGGGAAGCGGTAGATACGAG. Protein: CASTPGSGRYE. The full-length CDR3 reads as CASTPGSGRYEQYF.

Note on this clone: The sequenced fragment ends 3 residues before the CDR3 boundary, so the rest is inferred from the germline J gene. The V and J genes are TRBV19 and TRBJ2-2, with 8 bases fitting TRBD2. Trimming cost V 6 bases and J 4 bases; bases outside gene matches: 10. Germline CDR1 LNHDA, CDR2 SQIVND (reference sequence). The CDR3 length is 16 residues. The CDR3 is CASSTLGRGVTGELFF. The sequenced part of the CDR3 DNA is TGTGCCAGTAGCACCCTCGGGCGGGGGGTCACCGGGGAG.

CDR3 residues: CAWQGGSWFGDTQYF. CDR3 bases read: TGTGCCTGGCAAGGCGGGTCTTGGTTTGGAGATACG. This sequence joins TRBV30 and TRBJ2-3, with D possibly being TRBD2 (5 bases). Coverage ceases 3 residues before the CDR3 finishes, and the germline J gene fills in the end. The CDR3 runs 15 residues. CDR1 is GTSNPN and CDR2 is SVGIG in the germline V gene (reference sequence). Trimming removed 5 bases from V and 5 bases from J, with 20 bases in between.

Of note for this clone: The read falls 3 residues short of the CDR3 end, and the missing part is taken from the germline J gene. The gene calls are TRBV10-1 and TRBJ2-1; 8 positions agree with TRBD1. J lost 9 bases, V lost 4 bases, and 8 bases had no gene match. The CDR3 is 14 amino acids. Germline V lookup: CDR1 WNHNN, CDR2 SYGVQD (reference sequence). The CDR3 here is CASSAIQGAGEQFF. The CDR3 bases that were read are TGCGCCAGCAGTGCGATCCAGGGGGCGGGTGAG.

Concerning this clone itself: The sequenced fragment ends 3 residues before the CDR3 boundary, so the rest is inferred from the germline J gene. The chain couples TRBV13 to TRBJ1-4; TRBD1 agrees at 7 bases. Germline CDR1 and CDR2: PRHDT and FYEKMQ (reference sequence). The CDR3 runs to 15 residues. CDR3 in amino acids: CASSDGTEINSPLFF. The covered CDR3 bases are TGTGCCAGCAGCGATGGGACAGAGATTAATTCACCA.

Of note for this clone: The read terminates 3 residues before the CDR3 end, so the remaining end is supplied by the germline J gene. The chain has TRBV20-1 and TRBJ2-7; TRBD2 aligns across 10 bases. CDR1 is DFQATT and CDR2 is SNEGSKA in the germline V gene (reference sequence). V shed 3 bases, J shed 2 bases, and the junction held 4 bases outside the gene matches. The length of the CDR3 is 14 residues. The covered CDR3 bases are TGCAGTGCTAGTACTAGCGGGGTAGCCTACGAG. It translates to CSASTSGVAYE. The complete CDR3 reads CSASTSGVAYEQYF.

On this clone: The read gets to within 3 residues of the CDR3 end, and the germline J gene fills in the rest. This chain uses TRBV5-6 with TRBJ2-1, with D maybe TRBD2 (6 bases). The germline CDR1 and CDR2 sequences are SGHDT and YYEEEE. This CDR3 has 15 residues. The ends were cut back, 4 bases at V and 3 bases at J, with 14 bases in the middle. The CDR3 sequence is CASSGGTGHYNEQFF. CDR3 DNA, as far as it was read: TGTGCCAGCAGCGGGGGGACGGGTCACTACAATGAG.

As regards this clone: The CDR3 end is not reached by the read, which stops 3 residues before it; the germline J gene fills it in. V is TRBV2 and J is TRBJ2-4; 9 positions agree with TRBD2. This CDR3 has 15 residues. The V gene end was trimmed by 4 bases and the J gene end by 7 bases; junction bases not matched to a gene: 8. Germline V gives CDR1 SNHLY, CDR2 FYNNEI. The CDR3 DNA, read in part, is TGTGCCAGCAGTGTGCCCGCGGGGGGGGCTAACATT. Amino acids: CASSVPAGGANI. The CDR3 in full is CASSVPAGGANIQYF.

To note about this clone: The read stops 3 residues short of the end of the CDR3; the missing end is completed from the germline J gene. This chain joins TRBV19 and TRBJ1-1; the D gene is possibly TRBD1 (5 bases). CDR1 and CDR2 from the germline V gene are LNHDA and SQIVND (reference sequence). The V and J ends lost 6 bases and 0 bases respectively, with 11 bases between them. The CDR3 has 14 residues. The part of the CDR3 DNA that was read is TGTGCCAGTAGATTGAGGGGCTTGAACACTGAA. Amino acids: CASRLRGLNTE. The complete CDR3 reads CASRLRGLNTEAFF.

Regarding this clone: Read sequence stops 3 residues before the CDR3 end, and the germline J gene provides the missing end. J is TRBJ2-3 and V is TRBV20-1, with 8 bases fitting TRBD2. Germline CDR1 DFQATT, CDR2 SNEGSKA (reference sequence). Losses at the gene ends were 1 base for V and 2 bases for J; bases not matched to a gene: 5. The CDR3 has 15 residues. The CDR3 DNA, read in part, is TGCAGTGCTAGAGGACCAGCGGGGGCCACAGATACG. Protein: CSARGPAGATDT. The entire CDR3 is CSARGPAGATDTQYF.

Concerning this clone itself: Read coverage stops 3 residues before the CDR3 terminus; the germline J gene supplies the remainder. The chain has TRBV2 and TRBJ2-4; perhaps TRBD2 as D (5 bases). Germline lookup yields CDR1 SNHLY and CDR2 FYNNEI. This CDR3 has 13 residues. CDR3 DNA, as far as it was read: TGTGCCAGCAGTGAAGGGGCGGAACGGGGT. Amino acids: CASSEGAERG. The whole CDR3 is CASSEGAERGQYF.

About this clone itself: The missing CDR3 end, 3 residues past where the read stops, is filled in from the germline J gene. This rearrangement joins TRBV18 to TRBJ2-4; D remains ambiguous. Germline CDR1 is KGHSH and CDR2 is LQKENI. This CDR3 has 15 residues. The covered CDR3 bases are TGTGCCAGCTCACCTCGATTGGCAGTTAACTATGGT. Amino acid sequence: CASSPRLAVNYG. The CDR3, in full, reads CASSPRLAVNYGQYF. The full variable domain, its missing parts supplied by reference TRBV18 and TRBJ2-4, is NAGVMQNPRHLVRRRGQEARLRCSPMKGHSHVYWYRQLPEEGLKFMVYLQKENIIDESGMPKERFSAEFPKEGPSILRIQQVVRGDSAAYFCASSPRLAVNYGQYFGAGTRLSVL.

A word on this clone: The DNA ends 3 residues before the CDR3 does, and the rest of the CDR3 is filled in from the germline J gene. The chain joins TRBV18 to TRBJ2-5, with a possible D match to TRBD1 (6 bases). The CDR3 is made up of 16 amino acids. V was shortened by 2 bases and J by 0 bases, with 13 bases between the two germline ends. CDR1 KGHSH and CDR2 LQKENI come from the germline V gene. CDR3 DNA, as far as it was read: TGTGCCAGCTCACCATCTTTTACAGGGTACCAAGAGACC. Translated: CASSPSFTGYQET. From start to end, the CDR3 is CASSPSFTGYQETQYF. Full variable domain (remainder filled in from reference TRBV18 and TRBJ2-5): NAGVMQNPRHLVRRRGQEARLRCSPMKGHSHVYWYRQLPEEGLKFMVYLQKENIIDESGMPKERFSAEFPKEGPSILRIQQVVRGDSAAYFCASSPSFTGYQETQYFGPGTRLLVL.

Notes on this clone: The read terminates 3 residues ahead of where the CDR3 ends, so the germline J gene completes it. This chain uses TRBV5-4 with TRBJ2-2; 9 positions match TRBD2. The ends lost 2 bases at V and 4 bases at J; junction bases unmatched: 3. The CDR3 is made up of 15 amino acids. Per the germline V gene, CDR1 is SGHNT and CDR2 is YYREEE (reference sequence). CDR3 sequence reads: CASSFISGGTGELFF. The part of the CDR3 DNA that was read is TGTGCCAGCAGCTTTATTAGCGGGGGCACCGGGGAG.

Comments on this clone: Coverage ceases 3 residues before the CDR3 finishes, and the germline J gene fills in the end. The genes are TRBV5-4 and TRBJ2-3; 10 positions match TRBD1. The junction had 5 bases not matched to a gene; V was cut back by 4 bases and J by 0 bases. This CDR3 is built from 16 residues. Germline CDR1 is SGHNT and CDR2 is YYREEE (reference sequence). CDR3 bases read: TGTGCCAGCAGCACGCGGACAGGGGGGAGCACAGATACG. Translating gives CASSTRTGGSTDT. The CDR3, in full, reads CASSTRTGGSTDTQYF. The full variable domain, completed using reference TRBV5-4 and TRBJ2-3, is ETGVTQSPTHLIKTRGQQVTLRCSSQSGHNTVSWYQQALGQGPQFIFQYYREEENGRGNFPPRFSGLQFPNYSSELNVNALELDDSALYLCASSTRTGGSTDTQYFGPGTRLTVL.

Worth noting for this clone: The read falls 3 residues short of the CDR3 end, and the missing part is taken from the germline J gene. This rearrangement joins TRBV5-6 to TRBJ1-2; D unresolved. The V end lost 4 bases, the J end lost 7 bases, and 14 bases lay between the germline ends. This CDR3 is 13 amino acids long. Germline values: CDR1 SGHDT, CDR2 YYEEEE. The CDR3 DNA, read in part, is TGTGCCAGCAGCGCGCCCGGGTTTGCTGGC. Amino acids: CASSAPGFAG. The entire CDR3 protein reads CASSAPGFAGYTF.

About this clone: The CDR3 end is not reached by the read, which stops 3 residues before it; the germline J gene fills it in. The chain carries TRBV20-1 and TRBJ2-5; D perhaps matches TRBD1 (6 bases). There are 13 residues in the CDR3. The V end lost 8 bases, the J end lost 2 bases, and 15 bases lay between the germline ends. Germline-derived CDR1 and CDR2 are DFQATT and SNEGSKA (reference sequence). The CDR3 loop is CSRKRTAQETQYF. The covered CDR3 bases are TGCAGTCGAAAGAGGACAGCGCAAGAGACC.